A single sample gave rise to the 28 T cell receptor beta chains below, sequenced in a study of blood T cell repertoires in COVID-19. Here immunoSEQ multiplex PCR was the method, and the copy in TCRdb shows in-frame clones only, minus some. The sample has about 270,000 clones, approximately 87% seen once. Sequencing used peripheral blood. Receptors were obtained from a woman in her fifties or sixties with acute or convalescent COVID-19.

The rearrangement links TRBV5-4 to TRBJ2-7; TRBD2 might be the D (6 bases). V was cut by 3 bases and J by 2 bases, with 12 bases left in between. There are 14 residues in the CDR3. Looked up from germline, CDR1 is SGHNT and CDR2 is YYREEE (reference sequence). The CDR3 DNA is TGTGCCAGCAGCTCCACGGACTACCCCTACGAGCAGTACTTC. Amino acid sequence: CASSSTDYPYEQYF.

J is TRBJ1-1 and V is TRBV7-2; 7 bases fit TRBD1. Germline CDR1 reads SGHTA; CDR2 reads FQGNSA. V trimming: 5 bases; J trimming: 5 bases; junction bases outside the gene matches: 20. This CDR3 region has 18 residues. In DNA form, the CDR3 reads TGTGCCAGCAGCCTCCCCCACCTAGGGGGCAGGGTAGTGACTGAAGCTTTCTTT. It codes for CASSLPHLGGRVVTEAFF.

The J gene is TRBJ1-1, the V gene TRBV28; 7 nucleotides line up with TRBD1. The CDR3 is made up of 18 amino acids. J gave up 0 bases and V 6 bases, and 16 bases lay outside the gene matches. The germline V gene has CDR1 MDHEN and CDR2 SYDVKM. The CDR3 reads CASSPPQGSSFMNTEAFF. For the CDR3, the DNA is TGTGCCAGCAGCCCTCCACAGGGGTCTTCTTTTATGAACACTGAAGCTTTCTTT.

CDR3 region: CASSLGVGGLARMSGSTDTQYF. For the CDR3, the DNA is TGTGCCAGCAGCTTAGGGGTTGGGGGACTAGCGCGTATGAGTGGAAGCACAGATACGCAGTATTTT. The chain links TRBV7-3 to TRBJ2-3, with 10 bases lining up with TRBD2. Looked up from germline, CDR1 is SGHTA and CDR2 is FQGTGA. Trimming removed 2 bases from V and 0 bases from J; junction bases left unmatched: 20. This CDR3 contains 22 residues.

The chain has TRBV7-2 and TRBJ2-7; 12 bases line up with TRBD2. In germline, CDR1 is SGHTA, CDR2 FQGNSA. V gave up 4 bases and J gave up 4 bases; unmatched junction bases: 5. The CDR3 length is 15 residues. CDR3 protein: CASSWTSGNPYEQYF. In nucleotides, the CDR3 is TGTGCCAGCAGCTGGACTAGCGGGAACCCGTACGAGCAGTACTTC. Full variable domain (missing parts from reference TRBV7-2 and TRBJ2-7): GAGVSQSPSNKVTEKGKDVELRCDPISGHTALYWYRQSLGQGLEFLIYFQGNSAPDKSGLPSDRFSAERTGGSVSTLTIQRTQQEDSAVYLCASSWTSGNPYEQYFGPGTRLTVT.

The rearrangement links TRBV13 to TRBJ2-1, with no clear D. Trimming shortened V by 8 bases and J by 8 bases, and 13 bases separated the two germline ends. Germline CDR1 and CDR2: PRHDT and FYEKMQ (reference sequence). The CDR3 totals 12 residues. CDR3 coding DNA: TGTGCCAGCGCCGAGGATTCCTATGAGCAGTTCTTC. This codes for CASAEDSYEQFF.

This CDR3 reads CASSPRTGFVAGELFF. CDR3 DNA: TGTGCCAGCAGCCCCCGGACAGGGTTCGTCGCCGGGGAGCTGTTTTTT. The J gene is TRBJ2-2, the V gene TRBV9, with 8 bases lining up with TRBD1. CDR3 length: 16 amino acids. Per the germline V gene, CDR1 is SGDLS and CDR2 is YYNGEE. V lost 4 bases to trimming and J lost 6 bases; unmatched junction nucleotides: 11.

J is TRBJ1-2 and V is TRBV27, with a weak D call TRBD1 (6 bases). Germline-derived CDR1 and CDR2 are MNHEY and SMNVEV (reference sequence). The CDR3 covers 16 residues. V was cut by 5 bases and J by 3 bases, with 19 bases left in between. The CDR3 spells CASSASYGTNYYGYTF. CDR3 nucleotides: TGTGCCAGCAGTGCTAGCTACGGGACAAACTACTATGGCTACACCTTC.

The chain uses TRBV30 and TRBJ2-2; TRBD2 aligns across 8 bases. Looked up from germline, CDR1 is GTSNPN and CDR2 is SVGIG (reference sequence). After removal of 4 bases from V and 4 bases from J, the junction contained 5 bases not matched to a gene. This CDR3 is built from 14 residues. This CDR3 is CAWMSGSFTGELFF. The CDR3 DNA reads TGTGCCTGGATGAGCGGGAGTTTCACCGGGGAGCTGTTTTTT.

The V gene is TRBV2, the J gene TRBJ2-3; D unresolved. V was pared by 4 bases and J by 7 bases, with 12 bases between. Germline lookup yields CDR1 SNHLY and CDR2 FYNNEI. The CDR3 length is 13 residues. The CDR3 region has the DNA TGTGCCAGCAGTGCTGCGCCCCGGTATACGCAGTATTTT. It encodes CASSAAPRYTQYF.

The gene calls are TRBV28 and TRBJ1-3, with D unresolved. Trimming left V 4 bases short and J 0 bases short, with 7 bases between. The CDR3 has 14 amino acids. The germline V gene has CDR1 MDHEN and CDR2 SYDVKM. CDR3 bases: TGTGCCAGCAGTTCCCGGAGCTCTGGAAACACCATATATTTT. This sequence encodes CASSSRSSGNTIYF.

V is TRBV27 and J is TRBJ1-1; 8 nucleotides match TRBD1. J gave up 0 bases and V 4 bases, and 10 bases lay outside the gene matches. The germline V gene encodes CDR1 MNHEY and CDR2 SMNVEV (reference sequence). The CDR3 is made up of 17 amino acids. Here the CDR3 DNA reads TGTGCCAGCAGTTCCCACAGGGGGAGGGTGGTGAACACTGAAGCTTTCTTT. It encodes CASSSHRGRVVNTEAFF.

This chain links TRBV28 with TRBJ1-4; 10 bases fit TRBD1. V dropped 5 bases and J dropped 3; count of bases not matched to a gene: 3. The CDR3 contains 15 residues. The germline V gene has CDR1 MDHEN and CDR2 SYDVKM. In DNA form, the CDR3 reads TGTGCCAGCAGTATGACAGGGGGCTCTAATGAAAAACTGTTTTTT. It codes for CASSMTGGSNEKLFF. Filled out from reference TRBV28 and TRBJ1-4, the complete variable domain reads DVKVTQSSRYLVKRTGEKVFLECVQDMDHENMFWYRQDPGLGLRLIYFSYDVKMKEKGDIPEGYSVSREKKERFSLILESASTNQTSMYLCASSMTGGSNEKLFFGSGTQLSVL.

The chain carries TRBV4-1 and TRBJ2-1; TRBD2 aligns across 7 bases. In germline, CDR1 is MGHRA, CDR2 YSYEKL. V was pared by 6 bases and J by 3 bases, with 8 bases of the junction left unmatched. The CDR3 covers 15 residues. The CDR3 spells CASRVEGGSYNEQFF. CDR3 sequence (DNA): TGCGCCAGCAGAGTTGAGGGAGGGAGCTACAATGAGCAGTTCTTC.

The chain uses TRBV9 and TRBJ1-2; 10 bases map to TRBD1. Germline V gene data show CDR1 as SGDLS and CDR2 as YYNGEE. This CDR3 has 17 residues. After removal of 0 bases from V and 6 bases from J, the junction contained 11 bases not matched to a gene. The DNA of the CDR3 is TGTGCCAGCAGCGTAGTGGTGACGGGACAGGGGTTCGATGGCTACACCTTC. Protein: CASSVVVTGQGFDGYTF.

The chain uses TRBV18 and TRBJ2-5, with D perhaps matching TRBD1 (7 bases). CDR3 size: 15 residues. The V gene's germline CDR1 is KGHSH and CDR2 LQKENI. The V gene lost 6 bases and the J gene lost 0 bases, with 14 bases spanning the gap. CDR3 residues: CASSHRRGDQETQYF. CDR3 bases: TGTGCCAGCTCTCACCGCAGGGGGGACCAAGAGACCCAGTACTTC.

The V call is TRBV5-1, the J call TRBJ1-2; D uncertain. Trimming shortened V by 2 bases and J by 10 bases, and 12 bases separated the two germline ends. The germline gives CDR1 SGHRS, CDR2 YFSETQ. The CDR3 runs 12 residues. The CDR3 DNA sequence: TGCGCCAGCAGCTTTTCTACGGAGGACTACACCTTC. The encoded protein is CASSFSTEDYTF.

J is TRBJ1-6 and V is TRBV3-1 (or the pseudogene TRBV3-2); possible D gene TRBD1, 6 bases. CDR1 is LGHDT and CDR2 is YNNKEL in the germline V gene (reference sequence). The CDR3 contains 14 residues. V lost 2 bases to trimming and J lost 8 bases, with 10 bases between them. The CDR3 bases are TGTGCCAGCAGCCAATCAGGGGAAGATTCACCCCTCCACTTT. This sequence encodes CASSQSGEDSPLHF.

The rearrangement joins TRBV6-5 to TRBJ1-2; D possibly corresponds to TRBD1 (6 bases). Germline CDR1 and CDR2: MNHEY and SVGAGI. V lost 6 bases and J lost 4, with 12 bases in between. The CDR3 totals 13 residues. Here the CDR3 reads CASRVPGAYGYTF. In nucleotides, the CDR3 is TGTGCCAGCAGGGTCCCAGGGGCCTATGGCTACACCTTC.

The chain links TRBV5-1 to TRBJ2-3, with D possibly TRBD2 on 6 matching bases. The V gene lost 0 bases and the J gene lost 6 bases, with 11 bases spanning the gap. The CDR3 has 14 residues. Germline CDR1 reads SGHRS; CDR2 reads YFSETQ. CDR3 bases: TGCGCCAGCAGCTTGGAAGGAGGGGCCGATACGCAGTATTTT. The encoded protein is CASSLEGGADTQYF.

DNA of the CDR3: TGTGCCAGCAGCGTGGGCCAGGGGAACTCCTACGAGCAGTACTTC. Its protein product is CASSVGQGNSYEQYF. The V and J genes are TRBV9 and TRBJ2-7; D possibly corresponds to TRBD1 (6 bases). V was clipped by 2 bases and J by 0 bases, with 12 bases between them. The CDR3 extends over 15 amino acids. Germline loops: CDR1 SGDLS, CDR2 YYNGEE.

This clone came up once. The rearrangement uses TRBV29-1 and TRBJ2-1; 10 bases fit TRBD2. Germline CDR1 SQVTM, CDR2 ANQGSEA. Trimming removed 4 bases from V and 9 bases from J; junction bases left unmatched: 21. The CDR3 extends over 18 amino acids. Here the CDR3 DNA reads TGCAGCGTTGTACAACAAGGGCTAGCGGGAGTGTTGAGCGGTGAGCAGTTCTTC. It is translated as CSVVQQGLAGVLSGEQFF.

The chain carries TRBV6-2 or TRBV6-3 and TRBJ2-1; no clear D gene. The CDR3 extends over 15 amino acids. V gave up 2 bases and J gave up 0 bases, with 8 bases separating them. CDR1 and CDR2 (germline): MNHEY, SVGEGT. For the CDR3, the DNA is TGTGCCAGCAGTTACCGCCAGGTCTCCTACAATGAGCAGTTCTTC. Translated, it gives CASSYRQVSYNEQFF.

This rearrangement joins TRBV18 to TRBJ2-1, with a weak D call TRBD2 (6 bases). CDR1 is KGHSH, CDR2 LQKENI, per germline. The V and J ends lost 4 bases and 2 bases respectively, with 9 bases between them. The CDR3 runs to 14 residues. The CDR3 nucleotides are TGTGCCAGCTCACGCGGGGTTCCCTACAATGAGCAGTTCTTC. Translating it yields CASSRGVPYNEQFF.

The chain couples TRBV15 to TRBJ1-4; D possibly corresponds to TRBD1 (5 bases). Between the trimmed V and J ends, which lost 0 bases and 5 bases, there was a span of 10 bases. The CDR3 is made up of 15 amino acids. CDR1 LNHNV and CDR2 YYDKDF come from the germline V gene (reference sequence). The CDR3 spells CATSRDQGPNEKLFF. Written as DNA, the CDR3 is TGTGCCACCAGCAGAGATCAGGGCCCCAATGAAAAACTGTTTTTT. The whole variable domain, filled in from reference TRBV15 and TRBJ1-4, reads DAMVIQNPRYQVTQFGKPVTLSCSQTLNHNVMYWYQQKSSQAPKLLFHYYDKDFNNEADTPDNFQSRRPNTSFCFLDIRSPGLGDTAMYLCATSRDQGPNEKLFFGSGTQLSVL.

This clone occurred a few times. The rearrangement uses TRBV6-2 or TRBV6-3 and TRBJ2-7; TRBD2 aligns across 8 bases. The germline CDR1 and CDR2 sequences are MNHEY and SVGEGT. The ends lost 4 bases at V and 6 bases at J; junction bases unmatched: 8. The CDR3 is 14 residues long. In nucleotides, the CDR3 is TGTGCCAGCAGTTCGGGGACTAGTTTCTCCGAGCAGTACTTC. This sequence encodes CASSSGTSFSEQYF.

The genes are TRBV5-8 and TRBJ1-5, with D possibly being TRBD1 (6 bases). V was pared by 4 bases and J by 4 bases, with 18 bases between. Per the germline V gene, CDR1 is SGHTS and CDR2 is YDEGEE. The CDR3 has 16 residues. CDR3 nucleotide sequence: TGTGCCAGCAGCCCTCACAGGGCTGCATGGAATCAGCCCCAGCATTTT. Its translation is CASSPHRAAWNQPQHF.

V gene TRBV27 combines with J gene TRBJ2-3; perhaps TRBD2 as D (6 bases). This CDR3 region has 16 residues. In germline, CDR1 is MNHEY, CDR2 SMNVEV (reference sequence). The V end lost 2 bases, the J end lost 3 bases, and 15 bases lay between the germline ends. In nucleotides, the CDR3 is TGTGCCAGCAGTTTACTAGCCGGGAGTTTGACAGATACGCAGTATTTT. Amino acids: CASSLLAGSLTDTQYF.